This T cell receptor (beta chain) was captured in a study of cytotoxic CD8 clonotypes in ibrutinib-treated CLL. Across the study: Among the patients, 10 to 11 presented as relapsed/refractory and about 15 as treatment-naive; around 17 showed unmutated IGHV.

Assay: immunoSEQ multiplex PCR; the TCRdb copy retains only in-frame clones and omits some. This table has approximately 300,000 clones, roughly 79% appearing once. About this clone itself: Its matching antigen is unknown.

Between the trimmed V and J ends, which lost 5 bases and 2 bases, there was a span of 9 bases. This CDR3 has 13 residues. Looked up from germline, CDR1 is MDHEN and CDR2 is SYDVKM. Study-level results: With treatment, public clonotypes, which were uncommon, either contracted or remained stable.

This clonotype was obtained from a human donor with chronic lymphocytic leukemia. The sequencing here drew on PBMCs, taken before ibrutinib treatment. The chain has TRBV28 and TRBJ1-1; D is ambiguous. The CDR3 nucleotides read TGTGCCAGCAGTCCCCCGATTAACACTGAAGCTTTCTTT. The encoded protein is CASSPPINTEAFF.